The T cell receptor beta chain under discussion was sequenced for a study of T cell clonality in common variable immunodeficiency. Study outcomes and limitations: Common variable immunodeficiency TCR beta sequences reportedly had fewer deletions and N-nucleotide insertions. CVID subjects shared fewer TCRbeta clones than healthy controls did. CVID subjects showed higher TCRbeta clonality than healthy controls.

This clone appeared many times. Antigen specificity is unknown. The CDR3 extends 3 residues past the end of the read, so its final part is completed from the germline J gene. V lost 6 bases and J 3 bases, leaving 17 bases between the germline ends. CDR1 DFQATT and CDR2 SNEGSKA come from the germline V gene (reference sequence). CDR3 length equals 14 residues. Heparinized whole blood, roughly 4.5 to 9 ml, came from each donor. Clones were read by immunoSEQ multiplex PCR, and TCRdb kept only the in-frame ones, dropping some. The data show around 30,000 clones, none appearing only once, with 3.8% held by the ten largest.

Sequenced input: peripheral blood mononuclear cells. V is TRBV20-1 and J is TRBJ1-2; tentatively, D is TRBD1 (6 bases). This TCR derives from a person aged 18 to 69 in good health. Incomplete CDR3 DNA: TGCAGTGCACAGCCCGCTCAGGGGTACTATGGC. Encoded protein: CSAQPAQGYYG. The full CDR3 reads CSAQPAQGYYGYTF.